These 13 T cell receptor beta chains share one sample of origin, sequenced in a study of a mutant IDH1 vaccine in newly diagnosed glioma. Time point denoted: week 11, during vaccination. In the vaccine, a single dose held 300 ug of the mutant IDH1 20-mer peptide, along with topical imiquimod. The data were produced by immunoSEQ multiplex PCR, yet TCRdb's version contains in-frame clones alone and is incomplete. The data show around 100,000 clones, with almost 90% seen just once and roughly 0.61% held by the top ten. These receptors have no identified antigens. The sample in question was PBMCs, obtained from a glioma patient whose treatment included an IDH1 peptide vaccine. Every receptor here comes from a woman aged 45-65 years with glioma.

The rearrangement uses TRBV7-3 and TRBJ1-1; 7 bases match TRBD1. The junction had 2 bases not matched to a gene; V was cut back by 4 bases and J by 0 bases. The CDR3 runs to 14 residues. The germline gives CDR1 SGHTA, CDR2 FQGTGA. The CDR3 sequence: CASSSQGMNTEAFF. DNA for the CDR3: TGTGCCAGCAGCTCACAGGGGATGAACACTGAAGCTTTCTTT.

This chain connects TRBV7-9 to TRBJ2-7; D not certain. This CDR3 comprises 13 residues. The germline V gene has CDR1 SEHNR and CDR2 FQNEAQ (reference sequence). The V and J ends lost 1 base and 6 bases respectively, with 10 bases between them. The CDR3, as DNA: TGTGCCAGCAGCTTAGTGGCTGCCCTCGAGCAGTACTTC. It yields the protein CASSLVAALEQYF.

The chain has TRBV6-6 and TRBJ1-5, with 7 bases that match TRBD1. J gave up 6 bases and V 5 bases, and 4 bases lay outside the gene matches. Germline assignment: CDR1 MNHNY and CDR2 SVGAGI (reference sequence). The CDR3 extends over 13 amino acids. CDR3 nucleotides: TGTGCCAGCAGTAGACAGGGTGGTCAGCCCCAGCATTTT. It specifies CASSRQGGQPQHF.

The genes are TRBV7-6 and TRBJ2-2; unclear D gene. Looked up from germline, CDR1 is SGHVS and CDR2 is FNYEAQ. The V end lost 5 bases, the J end lost 2 bases, and 6 bases lay between the germline ends. The CDR3 is 13 residues long. The CDR3 DNA follows: TGTGCCAGCAGCCCCTTAAACACCGGGGAGCTGTTTTTT. Its translation: CASSPLNTGELFF.

This sequence joins TRBV6-5 and TRBJ2-1, with D tentatively TRBD2 (5 bases). V was shortened by 3 bases and J by 4 bases, with 13 bases between the two germline ends. This CDR3 spans 15 amino acids. Germline V lookup: CDR1 MNHEY, CDR2 SVGAGI. The CDR3 spells CASSYREIGYNEQFF. In DNA form, the CDR3 reads TGTGCCAGCAGTTATAGGGAGATAGGGTACAATGAGCAGTTCTTC.

This clone appeared a few times. V gene TRBV29-1 combines with J gene TRBJ1-1; no definite D call. V lost 5 bases and J lost 8, with 15 bases in between. This CDR3 comprises 12 residues. Germline V gives CDR1 SQVTM, CDR2 ANQGSEA. CDR3 loop: CSVLYSREEAFF. The CDR3 nucleotides are TGCAGCGTTCTTTATAGCCGTGAGGAAGCTTTCTTT.

The CDR3: CATSRVGGYQPQHF. For the CDR3, the DNA is TGTGCCACCAGCAGAGTGGGGGGCTATCAGCCCCAGCATTTT. The gene calls are TRBV15 and TRBJ1-5, with D possibly being TRBD1 (6 bases). Germline CDR1 and CDR2: LNHNV and YYDKDF (reference sequence). Trimming took 1 base from V and 5 from J, leaving 9 bases between them. The CDR3 consists of 14 residues.

V and J are TRBV6-1 and TRBJ2-7; 8 positions match TRBD1. Unmatched junction bases numbered 6, after V lost 3 bases and J lost 5 bases. CDR1 is MNHNS, CDR2 SASEGT, per germline. The CDR3 consists of 14 residues. CDR3 residues: CASSETAQGDEQYF. CDR3 bases: TGTGCCAGCAGTGAGACAGCACAGGGGGACGAGCAGTACTTC.

The rearrangement links TRBV4-1 to TRBJ1-2; D is possibly TRBD1 (5 bases). The CDR3 spans 14 residues. Germline loops: CDR1 MGHRA, CDR2 YSYEKL. V was clipped by 1 base and J by 4 bases, with 10 bases between them. The CDR3 coding sequence is TGCGCCAGCAGCCAAGTGGGGGAGTCCTATGGCTACACCTTC. This codes for CASSQVGESYGYTF.

This chain links TRBV10-3 with TRBJ2-1; TRBD1 matches at 7 bases. The CDR3 contains 14 residues. Unmatched junction bases numbered 3, after V lost 3 bases and J lost 4 bases. The germline V gene has CDR1 ENHRY and CDR2 SYGVKD. CDR3 residues: CAISDGQEYNEQFF. CDR3 coding DNA: TGTGCCATCAGTGACGGACAGGAATACAATGAGCAGTTCTTC.

This rearrangement joins TRBV21-1 to TRBJ2-7; no check of the table's D call, TRBD2, against the DNA was made. TRBV21-1 is a recognized pseudogene. The CDR3 covers 19 residues. The CDR3 DNA is TGTGCCAGCAGCTCGTGCTCGGGGTCTAGCCGGGCCATATCCTACGAGCAGTACTTC. Encoded protein: CASSSCSGSSRAISYEQYF.

The chain is built from TRBV29-1 and TRBJ2-5; no clear D gene. The V and J ends lost 3 bases and 2 bases respectively, with 10 bases between them. Germline CDR1 and CDR2: SQVTM and ANQGSEA. This CDR3 spans 13 amino acids. The CDR3 loop reads CSVERNLQETQYF. The CDR3 DNA follows: TGCAGCGTTGAGCGGAACCTTCAAGAGACCCAGTACTTC.

Concerning this clone: Other DNA sequences in the same sample also yield this CDR3. V is TRBV29-1 and J is TRBJ2-2; D could derive from TRBD1 or TRBD2 (5 bases each). The CDR3 sequence is 14 residues long. V lost 7 bases and J 8 bases, leaving 20 bases between the germline ends. Germline lookup yields CDR1 SQVTM and CDR2 ANQGSEA. CDR3 region: CSGGRGDTPGELFF. Written as DNA, the CDR3 is TGCAGCGGGGGTCGGGGCGATACACCGGGGGAGCTGTTTTTT.